These 14 T cell receptor beta chains came from one sample sequenced in a study of response to subunit inactivated influenza vaccine (dated by TCRdb to 2016 to 2019). The library relied on RT-PCR. Sequencer: Illumina HiSeq 2500. TCRdb cleaned the public reads at Q25 with fastp, built clones with MiXCR and kept in-frame beta chains. Each record represents a unique CDR3 protein, reported with the most common genes and DNA among its rows. Present in this sample are about 800,000 distinct CDR3 sequences, about 20% of which were seen just once. In total, the top ten clones hold about a tenth of the sample. Specimen: PBMCs from blood, collected more than 4 days after vaccination. These TCRs come from a man aged 50 to 60 who received an inactivated influenza vaccine. Donor details come from another sample of the same person, matched by shared clones.

The chain employs TRBV10-3 and TRBJ1-2; D is ambiguous. Trimming shortened V by 10 bases and J by 7 bases, and 13 bases separated the two germline ends. Per the germline V gene, CDR1 is ENHRY and CDR2 is SYGVKD. This CDR3 is built from 11 residues. This CDR3 is CASSASLGYTF. CDR3 nucleotide sequence: TGTGCCAGCAGCGCCAGCCTTGGCTACACCTTC.

This clonotype was seen a single time. One junction end does not reproduce the germline sequence, and a read error may be involved. The gene calls are TRBV2 and TRBJ1-1; 7 nucleotides align to TRBD1. The CDR3 has 17 amino acids. The germline CDR1 and CDR2 sequences are SNHLY and FYNNEI. CDR3 DNA: TGTGCCTGCAGGTGGGGCGGTTCCGGGACAGCGAACACTGAAGCTTTCTTT. It is translated as CACRWGGSGTANTEAFF.

The J gene is TRBJ1-5, the V gene TRBV6-1; possible D gene TRBD1, 5 bases. V was clipped by 3 bases and J by 0 bases, with 12 bases between them. CDR1 MNHNS and CDR2 SASEGT come from the germline V gene. This CDR3 region has 16 residues. Here the CDR3 reads CASSDGGGFSNQPQHF. The CDR3 nucleotides read TGTGCCAGCAGTGATGGGGGGGGATTTAGCAATCAGCCCCAGCATTTT.

This rearrangement joins TRBV6-1 to TRBJ2-7; 8 bases map to TRBD1. The CDR3 is 14 amino acids. Germline V CDR1 and CDR2: MNHNS, SASEGT. J lost 2 bases, V lost 7 bases, and 7 bases had no gene match. The chain's CDR3 is CASNTQGGAYEQYF. CDR3 sequence (DNA): TGTGCCAGCAACACACAGGGGGGAGCCTACGAGCAGTACTTC.

This clonotype appeared a few times. The chain couples TRBV27 to TRBJ2-5; D remains ambiguous. Germline CDR1 reads MNHEY; CDR2 reads SMNVEV (reference sequence). This CDR3 has 13 amino acids. V lost 6 bases and J 1 base, leaving 9 bases between the germline ends. CDR3 sequence: CASSDTFQETQYF. In DNA form, the CDR3 reads TGTGCCAGCAGCGACACATTCCAAGAGACCCAGTACTTC.

There are many counts of this clonotype. The chain combines TRBV5-1 with TRBJ2-1; no reliable D call. CDR1 is SGHRS, CDR2 YFSETQ, per germline. V was pared by 4 bases and J by 7 bases, with 6 bases between. CDR3 size: 11 residues. In DNA form, the CDR3 reads TGCGCCAGCAGCGCTGAGAATGAGCAGTTCTTC. Translated: CASSAENEQFF.

This clonotype has a handful of counts. The chain couples TRBV10-2 to TRBJ2-7; 8 bases map to TRBD2. The CDR3 contains 14 residues. The germline CDR1 and CDR2 sequences are WSHSY and SAAADI. V was clipped by 9 bases and J by 7 bases; unmatched bases: 14. The CDR3 protein is CASEDGGGLREQYF. CDR3 in DNA: TGCGCCAGTGAGGATGGCGGGGGGCTGCGGGAGCAGTACTTC.

This clonotype turned up a few times. The chain uses TRBV12-3 or TRBV12-4 and TRBJ2-1, with D maybe TRBD2 (6 bases). This CDR3 comprises 14 residues. The V end lost 7 bases, the J end lost 15 bases, and 25 bases lay between the germline ends. The CDR3: CASTSGLLASAPFF. CDR3 bases: TGTGCCAGCACCTCCGGGTTACTAGCTTCCGCCCCGTTCTTC.

The chain couples TRBV20-1 to TRBJ2-3; D possibly corresponds to TRBD2 (5 bases). In germline, CDR1 is DFQATT, CDR2 SNEGSKA (reference sequence). The CDR3 loop spans 16 amino acids. Trimming stripped 6 bases from V and 0 bases from J, with 19 bases between. DNA for the CDR3: TGCAGTGCCTTAACCCCCAAGCGGTCTAGCACAGATACGCAGTATTTT. Amino acids: CSALTPKRSSTDTQYF.

The table lists this clonotype with a few counts. V is TRBV20-1 and J is TRBJ1-5; D unclear. Trimming stripped 1 base from V and 5 bases from J, with 9 bases between. Germline loops: CDR1 DFQATT, CDR2 SNEGSKA (reference sequence). The CDR3 covers 13 residues. CDR3 amino acids: CSARVQLDQPQHF. The CDR3, as DNA: TGCAGTGCTAGAGTTCAGTTGGATCAGCCCCAGCATTTT.

This chain joins TRBV7-9 and TRBJ1-1; tentative D call: TRBD1 (5 bases). CDR3 size: 16 residues. CDR1 and CDR2 from the germline V gene are SEHNR and FQNEAQ (reference sequence). V was trimmed by 5 bases and J by 4 bases, leaving 20 bases between them. This CDR3 reads CASSPSGGIGLTEAFF. DNA of the CDR3: TGTGCCAGCAGCCCCTCGGGGGGGATTGGGCTCACTGAAGCTTTCTTT.

This CDR3 is CASSISGDSYEQYF. The CDR3 DNA reads as TGTGCCAGTAGTATATCCGGGGACTCCTACGAGCAGTACTTC. This chain uses TRBV19 with TRBJ2-7; D perhaps matches TRBD2 (5 bases). The CDR3 consists of 14 residues. Per the germline V gene, CDR1 is LNHDA and CDR2 is SQIVND (reference sequence). V was pared by 2 bases and J by 0 bases, with 8 bases between. Complete variable domain (other parts from reference TRBV19 and TRBJ2-7): DGGITQSPKYLFRKEGQNVTLSCEQNLNHDAMYWYRQDPGQGLRLIYYSQIVNDFQKGDIAEGYSVSREKKESFPLTVTSAQKNPTAFYLCASSISGDSYEQYFGPGTRLTVT.

The chain links TRBV20-1 to TRBJ2-7; D call uncertain. This CDR3 has 15 amino acids. The germline V gene has CDR1 DFQATT and CDR2 SNEGSKA (reference sequence). Trimming stripped 1 base from V and 1 base from J, with 14 bases between. Written as DNA, the CDR3 is TGCAGTGCTAGAGTATTGGGAAGCACATCCTACGAGCAGTACTTC. Residues: CSARVLGSTSYEQYF.

This clonotype was counted between two and nine times. The V gene is TRBV20-1, the J gene TRBJ2-2, with 10 bases that match TRBD2. The CDR3 has 15 amino acids. CDR1 is DFQATT, CDR2 SNEGSKA, per germline (reference sequence). V shed 5 bases, J shed 7 bases, and the junction held 10 bases outside the gene matches. CDR3 DNA: TGCAGTGCTCCCCGGGGTAGCGGGAGGATCGGGGAGCTGTTTTTT. Residues: CSAPRGSGRIGELFF.